Below, 4 T cell receptor beta chains from the same sample are listed, as sequenced in a study of blood T cell repertoires in COVID-19. Sequenced by immunoSEQ multiplex PCR; TCRdb stores in-frame clones only, minus some. The table shows 400,000 to 450,000 clones, with around nine tenths occurring only once. Sequencing was performed on peripheral blood. The receptors stem from a man aged 18 to 29 with COVID-19, enrolled during active disease.

The rearrangement joins TRBV28 to TRBJ2-7; 9 bases align to TRBD1. With V trimmed by 1 base and J by 3 bases, 4 bases remained unmatched. From germline, CDR1 is MDHEN and CDR2 SYDVKM. The CDR3 runs to 15 residues. CDR3 bases: TGTGCCAGCAGTTTATCCGGGACAGGGAACTACGAGCAGTACTTC. Protein product: CASSLSGTGNYEQYF.

This chain joins TRBV9 and TRBJ1-2, with TRBD1 matching over 7 bases. The V gene end was trimmed by 2 bases and the J gene end by 8 bases; junction bases not matched to a gene: 12. Germline CDR1 reads SGDLS; CDR2 reads YYNGEE. CDR3 size: 15 residues. The CDR3 region is CASSVDRAQFHGYTF. In nucleotides, the CDR3 is TGTGCCAGCAGCGTCGACAGGGCGCAGTTTCACGGCTACACCTTC.

V and J are TRBV5-6 and TRBJ1-1; TRBD1 aligns across 10 bases. Germline CDR1 SGHDT, CDR2 YYEEEE. V shed 5 bases, J shed 5 bases, and the junction held 6 bases outside the gene matches. The CDR3 consists of 14 residues. CDR3 nucleotide sequence: TGTGCCAGCAGGTTCGGGACAGGGGTTACTGAAGCTTTCTTT. The encoded protein is CASRFGTGVTEAFF.

This chain uses TRBV5-1 with TRBJ2-5; 7 bases line up with TRBD2. Germline V gene data show CDR1 as SGHRS and CDR2 as YFSETQ. The V gene end was trimmed by 0 bases and the J gene end by 0 bases; junction bases not matched to a gene: 2. This CDR3 spans 15 amino acids. In nucleotides, the CDR3 is TGCGCCAGCAGCTTGGCCGGGAGGAACCAAGAGACCCAGTACTTC. Protein product: CASSLAGRNQETQYF. Variable domain in full (rest from reference TRBV5-1 and TRBJ2-5): KAGVTQTPRYLIKTRGQQVTLSCSPISGHRSVSWYQQTPGQGLQFLFEYFSETQRNKGNFPGRFSGRQFSNSRSEMNVSTLELGDSALYLCASSLAGRNQETQYFGPGTRLLVL.